Below are 10 T cell receptor beta chains sequenced from a single sample in a study of T cells in Graves' hyperthyroidism and ophthalmopathy (dated by TCRdb to about 2019). To prepare the library, multiplex PCR was applied. Sequencing took place on an Illumina HiSeq 2000. TCR beta CDR3 regions were amplified from RNA transcripts. For the first round of RT-PCR on the TCR CDR3, the HTBI primer set was used together with the Qiagen OneStep RT-PCR kit. The public reads were run again by TCRdb, first through fastp at Q25 and then through MiXCR, and only productive beta chains were kept. Each entry merges the rows of one CDR3 protein and shows their most common DNA and genes. Here the sample has about 570,000 distinct CDR3 sequences; under 60% occur a single time. The top ten clonotypes cover 19% of the sample. Specimen: peripheral blood or thyroid tissue (not recorded which). All receptors derive from an adult woman with Graves' disease, either hyperthyroidism or ophthalmopathy (not recorded which).

About this clonotype: A much larger clone lies a single base off, so this may be a read error. The chain recombines TRBV6-1 with TRBJ2-2; D is possibly TRBD2 (5 bases). Germline V CDR1 and CDR2: MNHNS, SASEGT. CDR3 length: 16 amino acids. V lost 7 bases and J 1 base, leaving 16 bases between the germline ends. The CDR3 DNA follows: TGTGCCAGCATCAAACGGGCTAGCAGGAACACCGGGGAGCTGTTTTTT. Its protein product is CASIKRASRNTGELFF.

This clonotype was seen only a few times. This chain links TRBV7-2 with TRBJ1-4; unclear D gene. CDR3 length: 14 amino acids. V was pared by 5 bases and J by 7 bases, with 14 bases between. Germline V CDR1 and CDR2: SGHTA, FQGNSA. The CDR3 nucleotides are TGTGCCAGCAGCACCCGTAAGAACAGTGAAAAACTGTTTTTT. This sequence encodes CASSTRKNSEKLFF.

This sequence joins TRBV7-3 and TRBJ2-5; 14 positions match TRBD2. CDR3 size: 14 residues. The junction had 5 bases not matched to a gene; V was cut back by 4 bases and J by 10 bases. The germline V gene encodes CDR1 SGHTA and CDR2 FQGTGA. This chain's CDR3 is CASSYGTSGSNQYF. The DNA of the CDR3 is TGTGCCAGCAGCTACGGGACTAGCGGGAGTAACCAGTACTTC.

This clonotype was picked up a small number of times. The junction departs from germline at one end; a sequencing error may be responsible. The V call is TRBV10-2, the J call TRBJ1-1; D is uncertain. The CDR3 is 15 residues long. The V gene's germline CDR1 is WSHSY and CDR2 SAAADI. The chain's CDR3 is CASSPTIRSNTEAFF. The CDR3 DNA is TGTGCCAGCTCACCAACGATCCGGTCGAACACTGAAGCTTTCTTT.

This clonotype was counted a few times. The chain combines TRBV7-9 with TRBJ2-3; D might be TRBD2 (6 bases). V dropped 3 bases and J dropped 6 bases, with 13 bases sitting between them. Looked up from germline, CDR1 is SEHNR and CDR2 is FQNEAQ (reference sequence). The CDR3 has 14 residues. The CDR3 is CASSFRLEADTQYF. DNA for the CDR3: TGTGCCAGCAGCTTTCGACTAGAAGCCGATACGCAGTATTTT.

In this sample, this clonotype turned up many times. The chain has TRBV7-9 and TRBJ1-1; D is possibly TRBD1 (5 bases). V lost 6 bases and J 0 bases, leaving 17 bases between the germline ends. CDR3 length equals 16 residues. Germline V gene data show CDR1 as SEHNR and CDR2 as FQNEAQ (reference sequence). CDR3 DNA: TGTGCCAGCAGTCGTATCGGGGGGGGAATGAACACTGAAGCTTTCTTT. Protein product: CASSRIGGGMNTEAFF.

This clonotype was detected many times. This sequence joins TRBV12-3 or TRBV12-4 and TRBJ2-7; no clear D gene. V was cut by 6 bases and J by 5 bases, with 17 bases left in between. CDR3 length: 14 amino acids. Here the CDR3 DNA reads TGTGCCAGCAGGATTGGATGGTTATCGGACGAGCAGTACTTC. Its protein is CASRIGWLSDEQYF.

In its sample, this clonotype was seen many times. V gene TRBV20-1 combines with J gene TRBJ1-3; D remains ambiguous. With 4 bases removed from V and 0 bases from J, the gap between germline ends came to 16 bases. The CDR3 is 16 residues long. Germline assignment: CDR1 DFQATT and CDR2 SNEGSKA (reference sequence). The CDR3 region is CSATRGSAGSGNTIYF. CDR3 nucleotides: TGCAGTGCTACCAGAGGATCGGCCGGCTCTGGAAACACCATATATTTT.

This chain connects TRBV20-1 to TRBJ2-3; TRBD1 agrees at 11 bases. CDR1 is DFQATT, CDR2 SNEGSKA, per germline (reference sequence). The CDR3 is made up of 14 amino acids. V lost 8 bases, J lost 4 bases, and 8 bases stayed unmatched. The CDR3 reads CSSKGGQGADTQYF. CDR3 DNA sequence: TGCAGTTCGAAGGGGGGACAGGGGGCAGATACGCAGTATTTT.

This clonotype came up many times. This sequence joins TRBV2 and TRBJ1-4; a possible D gene is TRBD1 (6 bases). Trimming removed 6 bases at V and 6 bases at J, with 11 bases between. The CDR3 runs 13 residues. Germline CDR1 SNHLY, CDR2 FYNNEI. The DNA for the CDR3 is TGTGCCAGCAGCTACAGGGAGGATGAAAAACTGTTTTTT. Amino acids: CASSYREDEKLFF.